These T cell receptor beta chains were read from a single sample in a study of post-analysis software for immune sequencing data. Each CDR3 protein gets one entry after TCRdb re-called the PCR reads with MiXCR. The profile shows 650,000 to 850,000 distinct CDR3 sequences, roughly 58% of them singletons. Sample: blood. These receptors all stem from a girl aged 5-17 years with multiple sclerosis. CDR3s include the opening cysteine and the closing phenylalanine or tryptophan. The order of the fields is CDR3 length, clone size, J gene, D gene, V gene, CDR3 protein, CDR3 DNA. The D gene is left open where the match is weak. Only part of the rows carry a size: once, few, many, or a class if the clone is expanded.

len: 17; abundance: .; j_gene: TRBJ2-3; d_gene: TRBD2; v_gene: TRBV7-9; CDR3aa: CASSHTLAGLRTDTQYF; CDR3nt: TGTGCCAGCAGCCACACCCTAGCGGGATTAAGAACAGATACGCAGTATTTT
len: 18; abundance: few; j_gene: TRBJ2-1; d_gene: TRBD2; v_gene: TRBV5-1; CDR3aa: CASSSKTFLAGVENEQFF; CDR3nt: TGCGCCAGCAGCTCCAAAACCTTCCTAGCGGGAGTCGAGAATGAGCAGTTCTTC
len: 16; abundance: few; j_gene: TRBJ1-5; d_gene: .; v_gene: TRBV20-1; CDR3aa: CSARDAAPGVNQPQHF; CDR3nt: TGCAGTGCTAGAGATGCCGCCCCGGGTGTAAATCAGCCCCAGCATTTT
len: 15; abundance: .; j_gene: TRBJ1-4; d_gene: TRBD1; v_gene: TRBV5-1; CDR3aa: CASRRDRAPREKLFF; CDR3nt: TGCGCCAGCAGGCGGGACAGGGCCCCCAGGGAAAAACTGTTTTTT
len: 16; abundance: .; j_gene: TRBJ2-3; d_gene: TRBD2; v_gene: TRBV20-1; CDR3aa: CSARGLAGVILDTQYF; CDR3nt: TGCAGTGCTAGAGGCCTAGCGGGGGTGATATTGGATACGCAGTATTTT
len: 17; abundance: few; j_gene: TRBJ2-5; d_gene: .; v_gene: TRBV5-5; CDR3aa: CASSLRGAEGLEETQYF; CDR3nt: TGTGCCAGCAGCTTGAGAGGGGCGGAGGGTTTGGAAGAGACCCAGTACTTC
len: 12; abundance: few; j_gene: TRBJ2-7; d_gene: .; v_gene: TRBV5-1; CDR3aa: CASSGSGFEQYF; CDR3nt: TGCGCCAGCAGCGGGTCGGGTTTCGAGCAGTACTTC
len: 15; abundance: few; j_gene: TRBJ2-4; d_gene: TRBD1; v_gene: TRBV5-1; CDR3aa: CASSSAGTEKNIQYF; CDR3nt: TGCGCCAGCAGCTCTGCCGGGACAGAGAAAAACATTCAGTACTTC
len: 14; abundance: .; j_gene: TRBJ2-1; d_gene: .; v_gene: TRBV5-1; CDR3aa: CASFFGDPSNEQFF; CDR3nt: TGCGCCAGCTTTTTCGGAGACCCTTCCAATGAGCAGTTCTTC
len: 16; abundance: .; j_gene: TRBJ2-3; d_gene: .; v_gene: TRBV9; CDR3aa: CASSVGVGGGADTQYF; CDR3nt: TGTGCCAGCAGCGTAGGAGTAGGAGGGGGTGCAGATACGCAGTATTTT
len: 14; abundance: .; j_gene: TRBJ2-7; d_gene: .; v_gene: TRBV9; CDR3aa: CASSVLGGLYEQYF; CDR3nt: TGTGCCAGCAGCGTACTGGGCGGCCTCTACGAGCAGTACTTC
len: 12; abundance: .; j_gene: TRBJ2-2; d_gene: .; v_gene: TRBV7-3; CDR3aa: CASRGATGELFF; CDR3nt: TGTGCCAGCCGGGGGGCCACCGGGGAGCTGTTTTTT
len: 14; abundance: .; j_gene: TRBJ2-7; d_gene: TRBD2; v_gene: TRBV7-2; CDR3aa: CASSSTSGIGEQYF; CDR3nt: TGTGCCAGCAGCTCGACTAGCGGGATAGGCGAGCAGTACTTC
len: 14; abundance: few; j_gene: TRBJ2-7; d_gene: .; v_gene: TRBV29-1; CDR3aa: CSVVWGQGVYEQYF; CDR3nt: TGCAGCGTTGTGTGGGGCCAGGGTGTCTACGAGCAGTACTTC
len: 14; abundance: few; j_gene: TRBJ2-5; d_gene: .; v_gene: TRBV5-1; CDR3aa: CASSLLGDQETQYF; CDR3nt: TGCGCCAGCAGCCTCCTGGGGGACCAAGAGACCCAGTACTTC
len: 15; abundance: .; j_gene: TRBJ2-7; d_gene: TRBD2; v_gene: TRBV6-6; CDR3aa: CASRPLAGAPYEQYF; CDR3nt: TGTGCCAGCAGACCCCTAGCGGGGGCTCCCTACGAGCAGTACTTC
len: 14; abundance: .; j_gene: TRBJ1-2; d_gene: TRBD1; v_gene: TRBV5-1; CDR3aa: CASSVAGQANGYTF; CDR3nt: TGCGCCAGCAGCGTGGCCGGACAGGCTAATGGCTACACCTTC
len: 15; abundance: .; j_gene: TRBJ2-1; d_gene: TRBD2; v_gene: TRBV27; CDR3aa: CASSVGTSGHNEQFF; CDR3nt: TGTGCCAGCAGTGTCGGGACTAGCGGACACAATGAGCAGTTCTTC
len: 16; abundance: .; j_gene: TRBJ2-3; d_gene: TRBD1; v_gene: TRBV6-6; CDR3aa: CASSYGTGGSTDTQYF; CDR3nt: TGTGCCAGCAGTTACGGGACAGGGGGTTCGACAGATACGCAGTATTTT
len: 14; abundance: .; j_gene: TRBJ2-7; d_gene: TRBD1; v_gene: TRBV5-1; CDR3aa: CASSPGDRYYEQYF; CDR3nt: TGCGCCAGCAGCCCTGGGGACAGATACTACGAGCAGTACTTC
len: 14; abundance: .; j_gene: TRBJ1-2; d_gene: .; v_gene: TRBV28; CDR3aa: CATQPPGGLGGYTF; CDR3nt: TGTGCCACGCAGCCCCCGGGGGGCTTGGGTGGCTACACCTTC
len: 16; abundance: .; j_gene: TRBJ2-5; d_gene: TRBD1; v_gene: TRBV20-1; CDR3aa: CSAEAQGAFGGETQYF; CDR3nt: TGCAGTGCTGAGGCACAGGGGGCGTTTGGGGGGGAGACCCAGTACTTC
len: 23; abundance: few; j_gene: TRBJ1-4; d_gene: TRBD1; v_gene: TRBV7-8; CDR3aa: CASSSLDRAFPFMQPTFNEKLFF; CDR3nt: TGTGCCAGCAGCTCCTTGGACAGGGCCTTCCCCTTTATGCAGCCCACCTTTAATGAAAAACTGTTTTTT
len: 12; abundance: .; j_gene: TRBJ1-1; d_gene: .; v_gene: TRBV5-1; CDR3aa: CASSLPGIEAFF; CDR3nt: TGCGCCAGCAGCCTCCCGGGGATTGAAGCTTTCTTT
len: 12; abundance: .; j_gene: TRBJ2-1; d_gene: TRBD1; v_gene: TRBV6-5; CDR3aa: CASGGQGMEQFF; CDR3nt: TGTGCCAGCGGAGGACAGGGAATGGAGCAGTTCTTC